Below, 14 T cell receptor beta chains from the same sample are listed, as sequenced in a study of T cells in Graves' hyperthyroidism and ophthalmopathy. Amplification yielded TCR beta CDR3 regions, with RNA transcripts as the source. HTBI primers were used for first-round RT-PCR of the TCR CDR3. Via MiXCR, TCRdb re-called the multiplex PCR reads, giving one row per CDR3 protein. The data contain about 640,000 distinct CDR3 sequences, about 14% of them seen just once; the ten biggest clones take up about an eighth. Sequencing was performed on blood. The source is a woman aged 45-65 years with Graves' ophthalmopathy.

In this sample, this clonotype turned up many times. The rearrangement joins TRBV20-1 to TRBJ1-6; D unresolved. V lost 4 bases, J lost 0 bases, and 10 bases lay in between. Per the germline V gene, CDR1 is DFQATT and CDR2 is SNEGSKA (reference sequence). The CDR3 covers 15 residues. The CDR3 sequence: CSATASSSYNSPLHF. CDR3 bases: TGCAGTGCTACCGCCAGCAGCTCCTATAATTCACCCCTCCACTTT.

This clonotype appeared many times. Here the CDR3 reads CASSLYTGIQETQYF. As DNA, the CDR3 is TGCGCCAGCAGCCTATACACAGGAATCCAAGAGACCCAGTACTTC. The chain recombines TRBV5-1 with TRBJ2-5, with a weak D call TRBD1 (5 bases). Looked up from germline, CDR1 is SGHRS and CDR2 is YFSETQ. Trimming left V 4 bases short and J 1 base short, with 14 bases between. There are 15 residues in the CDR3.

At least ten counts were recorded for this clonotype. The genes are TRBV20-1 and TRBJ2-1; 12 bases match TRBD2. Per the germline V gene, CDR1 is DFQATT and CDR2 is SNEGSKA (reference sequence). The CDR3 spans 15 residues. Trimming at V came to 5 bases and at J to 7 bases, leaving 9 bases not matched to a gene. The CDR3 is CSARRLAGDSNEQFF. The CDR3 DNA reads as TGCAGTGCTCGGCGACTAGCGGGAGATTCAAATGAGCAGTTCTTC.

There are a few counts of this clonotype. This rearrangement joins TRBV30 to TRBJ2-1, with 14 bases aligning to TRBD2. V was pared by 5 bases and J by 6 bases, with 6 bases of the junction left unmatched. This CDR3 region has 15 residues. CDR1 GTSNPN and CDR2 SVGIG come from the germline V gene (reference sequence). CDR3 region: CAWRLAGGLRNEQFF. The CDR3 nucleotides are TGTGCCTGGCGACTAGCGGGAGGGTTACGCAATGAGCAGTTCTTC.

This clonotype has only a few counts. J is TRBJ2-7 and V is TRBV9; the D is unclear. V lost 0 bases to trimming and J lost 4 bases, with 11 bases between them. In germline, CDR1 is SGDLS, CDR2 YYNGEE. This CDR3 comprises 14 residues. The CDR3 region is CASSVGSIGYEQYF. The CDR3 bases are TGTGCCAGCAGCGTAGGGTCCATAGGGTACGAGCAGTACTTC.

As for this clonotype: This sequence may be a read error, since a much larger clone differs from it by one base. V gene TRBV6-2 or TRBV6-3 combines with J gene TRBJ2-7; D is unresolved. The CDR3 extends over 13 amino acids. Germline V lookup: CDR1 MNHEY, CDR2 SVGEGT. V was shortened by 6 bases and J by 0 bases, with 9 bases between the two germline ends. The CDR3 loop is CASSHHISYEQYF. DNA for the CDR3: TGTGCCAGCAGCCATCACATCTCCTACGAGCAGTACTTC.

This clonotype was seen many times. The gene calls are TRBV27 and TRBJ1-1; no firm D call. Germline assignment: CDR1 MNHEY and CDR2 SMNVEV (reference sequence). This CDR3 has 14 residues. V was pared by 4 bases and J by 2 bases, with 11 bases between. CDR3 region: CASSSKQKNTEAFF. CDR3 sequence (DNA): TGTGCCAGCAGTTCCAAACAGAAAAACACTGAAGCTTTCTTT.

The table lists this clonotype with many counts. The rearrangement links TRBV11-3 to TRBJ2-2; D could derive from TRBD1 or TRBD2 (5 bases each). The CDR3 contains 14 residues. Germline V gives CDR1 SGHNT, CDR2 YENEEA. V was cut by 8 bases and J by 2 bases, with 12 bases left in between. The CDR3 DNA is TGTGCCAGCTCGGGGCTGGATAACACCGGGGAGCTGTTTTTT. Translated: CASSGLDNTGELFF.

Of note for this clonotype: Being one base from a much bigger clone, this may be a read error. V gene TRBV12-3 or TRBV12-4 combines with J gene TRBJ1-1, with D perhaps matching TRBD1 (6 bases). The CDR3 runs to 16 residues. V was pared by 9 bases and J by 3 bases, with 23 bases between. The CDR3 protein is CARGPYRVGKDTEAFF. The CDR3 DNA reads TGTGCCAGAGGCCCTTACAGGGTTGGGAAGGACACTGAAGCTTTCTTT.

This chain connects TRBV12-3 or TRBV12-4 to TRBJ2-1; maybe TRBD1 (6 bases). V was pared by 1 base and J by 5 bases, with 18 bases between. The CDR3 is made up of 17 amino acids. The CDR3 sequence is CASSLEVVGTPNNEQFF. The CDR3 DNA reads as TGTGCCAGCAGTTTAGAGGTTGTCGGGACACCCAACAATGAGCAGTTCTTC.

This clonotype has more than one count but fewer than ten. The chain recombines TRBV19 with TRBJ2-5; 8 bases fit TRBD2. The CDR3 is made up of 16 amino acids. The V gene's germline CDR1 is LNHDA and CDR2 SQIVND (reference sequence). J lost 5 bases, V lost 2 bases, and 10 bases had no gene match. The CDR3 DNA sequence: TGTGCCAGTAGTATAAGAGCGGGAGTTGTGGGGGAGACCCAGTACTTC. It translates to CASSIRAGVVGETQYF.

This chain joins TRBV7-3 and TRBJ1-1; 7 bases align to TRBD1. The CDR3 has 14 amino acids. Unmatched junction bases numbered 7, after V lost 5 bases and J lost 4 bases. The germline CDR1 and CDR2 sequences are SGHTA and FQGTGA. The CDR3 nucleotides are TGTGCCAGCAGCCGAGGGGGCTTGGGCACTGAAGCTTTCTTT. Its translation is CASSRGGLGTEAFF.

In this sample, this clonotype turned up many times. This sequence joins TRBV28 and TRBJ2-5; 7 bases match TRBD1. The length of the CDR3 is 15 residues. Germline loops: CDR1 MDHEN, CDR2 SYDVKM. Trimming at V came to 2 bases and at J to 1 base, leaving 4 bases not matched to a gene. The CDR3 loop reads CASSLGRTGQETQYF. CDR3 DNA sequence: TGTGCCAGCAGTTTAGGAAGGACAGGCCAAGAGACCCAGTACTTC.

As for this clonotype: A clone one base away is much larger, so this may be a read error. The chain is built from TRBV28 and TRBJ1-6, with D perhaps matching TRBD1 (5 bases). Germline-derived CDR1 and CDR2 are MDHEN and SYDVKM. The V end was cut by 2 bases, the J end by 12 bases, with 17 bases between. The CDR3 runs to 15 residues. The CDR3 coding sequence is TGTGCCAGCAGTTTACCCGGACGGGGTAGGGGACCCCTCCACTTT. Residues: CASSLPGRGRGPLHF.